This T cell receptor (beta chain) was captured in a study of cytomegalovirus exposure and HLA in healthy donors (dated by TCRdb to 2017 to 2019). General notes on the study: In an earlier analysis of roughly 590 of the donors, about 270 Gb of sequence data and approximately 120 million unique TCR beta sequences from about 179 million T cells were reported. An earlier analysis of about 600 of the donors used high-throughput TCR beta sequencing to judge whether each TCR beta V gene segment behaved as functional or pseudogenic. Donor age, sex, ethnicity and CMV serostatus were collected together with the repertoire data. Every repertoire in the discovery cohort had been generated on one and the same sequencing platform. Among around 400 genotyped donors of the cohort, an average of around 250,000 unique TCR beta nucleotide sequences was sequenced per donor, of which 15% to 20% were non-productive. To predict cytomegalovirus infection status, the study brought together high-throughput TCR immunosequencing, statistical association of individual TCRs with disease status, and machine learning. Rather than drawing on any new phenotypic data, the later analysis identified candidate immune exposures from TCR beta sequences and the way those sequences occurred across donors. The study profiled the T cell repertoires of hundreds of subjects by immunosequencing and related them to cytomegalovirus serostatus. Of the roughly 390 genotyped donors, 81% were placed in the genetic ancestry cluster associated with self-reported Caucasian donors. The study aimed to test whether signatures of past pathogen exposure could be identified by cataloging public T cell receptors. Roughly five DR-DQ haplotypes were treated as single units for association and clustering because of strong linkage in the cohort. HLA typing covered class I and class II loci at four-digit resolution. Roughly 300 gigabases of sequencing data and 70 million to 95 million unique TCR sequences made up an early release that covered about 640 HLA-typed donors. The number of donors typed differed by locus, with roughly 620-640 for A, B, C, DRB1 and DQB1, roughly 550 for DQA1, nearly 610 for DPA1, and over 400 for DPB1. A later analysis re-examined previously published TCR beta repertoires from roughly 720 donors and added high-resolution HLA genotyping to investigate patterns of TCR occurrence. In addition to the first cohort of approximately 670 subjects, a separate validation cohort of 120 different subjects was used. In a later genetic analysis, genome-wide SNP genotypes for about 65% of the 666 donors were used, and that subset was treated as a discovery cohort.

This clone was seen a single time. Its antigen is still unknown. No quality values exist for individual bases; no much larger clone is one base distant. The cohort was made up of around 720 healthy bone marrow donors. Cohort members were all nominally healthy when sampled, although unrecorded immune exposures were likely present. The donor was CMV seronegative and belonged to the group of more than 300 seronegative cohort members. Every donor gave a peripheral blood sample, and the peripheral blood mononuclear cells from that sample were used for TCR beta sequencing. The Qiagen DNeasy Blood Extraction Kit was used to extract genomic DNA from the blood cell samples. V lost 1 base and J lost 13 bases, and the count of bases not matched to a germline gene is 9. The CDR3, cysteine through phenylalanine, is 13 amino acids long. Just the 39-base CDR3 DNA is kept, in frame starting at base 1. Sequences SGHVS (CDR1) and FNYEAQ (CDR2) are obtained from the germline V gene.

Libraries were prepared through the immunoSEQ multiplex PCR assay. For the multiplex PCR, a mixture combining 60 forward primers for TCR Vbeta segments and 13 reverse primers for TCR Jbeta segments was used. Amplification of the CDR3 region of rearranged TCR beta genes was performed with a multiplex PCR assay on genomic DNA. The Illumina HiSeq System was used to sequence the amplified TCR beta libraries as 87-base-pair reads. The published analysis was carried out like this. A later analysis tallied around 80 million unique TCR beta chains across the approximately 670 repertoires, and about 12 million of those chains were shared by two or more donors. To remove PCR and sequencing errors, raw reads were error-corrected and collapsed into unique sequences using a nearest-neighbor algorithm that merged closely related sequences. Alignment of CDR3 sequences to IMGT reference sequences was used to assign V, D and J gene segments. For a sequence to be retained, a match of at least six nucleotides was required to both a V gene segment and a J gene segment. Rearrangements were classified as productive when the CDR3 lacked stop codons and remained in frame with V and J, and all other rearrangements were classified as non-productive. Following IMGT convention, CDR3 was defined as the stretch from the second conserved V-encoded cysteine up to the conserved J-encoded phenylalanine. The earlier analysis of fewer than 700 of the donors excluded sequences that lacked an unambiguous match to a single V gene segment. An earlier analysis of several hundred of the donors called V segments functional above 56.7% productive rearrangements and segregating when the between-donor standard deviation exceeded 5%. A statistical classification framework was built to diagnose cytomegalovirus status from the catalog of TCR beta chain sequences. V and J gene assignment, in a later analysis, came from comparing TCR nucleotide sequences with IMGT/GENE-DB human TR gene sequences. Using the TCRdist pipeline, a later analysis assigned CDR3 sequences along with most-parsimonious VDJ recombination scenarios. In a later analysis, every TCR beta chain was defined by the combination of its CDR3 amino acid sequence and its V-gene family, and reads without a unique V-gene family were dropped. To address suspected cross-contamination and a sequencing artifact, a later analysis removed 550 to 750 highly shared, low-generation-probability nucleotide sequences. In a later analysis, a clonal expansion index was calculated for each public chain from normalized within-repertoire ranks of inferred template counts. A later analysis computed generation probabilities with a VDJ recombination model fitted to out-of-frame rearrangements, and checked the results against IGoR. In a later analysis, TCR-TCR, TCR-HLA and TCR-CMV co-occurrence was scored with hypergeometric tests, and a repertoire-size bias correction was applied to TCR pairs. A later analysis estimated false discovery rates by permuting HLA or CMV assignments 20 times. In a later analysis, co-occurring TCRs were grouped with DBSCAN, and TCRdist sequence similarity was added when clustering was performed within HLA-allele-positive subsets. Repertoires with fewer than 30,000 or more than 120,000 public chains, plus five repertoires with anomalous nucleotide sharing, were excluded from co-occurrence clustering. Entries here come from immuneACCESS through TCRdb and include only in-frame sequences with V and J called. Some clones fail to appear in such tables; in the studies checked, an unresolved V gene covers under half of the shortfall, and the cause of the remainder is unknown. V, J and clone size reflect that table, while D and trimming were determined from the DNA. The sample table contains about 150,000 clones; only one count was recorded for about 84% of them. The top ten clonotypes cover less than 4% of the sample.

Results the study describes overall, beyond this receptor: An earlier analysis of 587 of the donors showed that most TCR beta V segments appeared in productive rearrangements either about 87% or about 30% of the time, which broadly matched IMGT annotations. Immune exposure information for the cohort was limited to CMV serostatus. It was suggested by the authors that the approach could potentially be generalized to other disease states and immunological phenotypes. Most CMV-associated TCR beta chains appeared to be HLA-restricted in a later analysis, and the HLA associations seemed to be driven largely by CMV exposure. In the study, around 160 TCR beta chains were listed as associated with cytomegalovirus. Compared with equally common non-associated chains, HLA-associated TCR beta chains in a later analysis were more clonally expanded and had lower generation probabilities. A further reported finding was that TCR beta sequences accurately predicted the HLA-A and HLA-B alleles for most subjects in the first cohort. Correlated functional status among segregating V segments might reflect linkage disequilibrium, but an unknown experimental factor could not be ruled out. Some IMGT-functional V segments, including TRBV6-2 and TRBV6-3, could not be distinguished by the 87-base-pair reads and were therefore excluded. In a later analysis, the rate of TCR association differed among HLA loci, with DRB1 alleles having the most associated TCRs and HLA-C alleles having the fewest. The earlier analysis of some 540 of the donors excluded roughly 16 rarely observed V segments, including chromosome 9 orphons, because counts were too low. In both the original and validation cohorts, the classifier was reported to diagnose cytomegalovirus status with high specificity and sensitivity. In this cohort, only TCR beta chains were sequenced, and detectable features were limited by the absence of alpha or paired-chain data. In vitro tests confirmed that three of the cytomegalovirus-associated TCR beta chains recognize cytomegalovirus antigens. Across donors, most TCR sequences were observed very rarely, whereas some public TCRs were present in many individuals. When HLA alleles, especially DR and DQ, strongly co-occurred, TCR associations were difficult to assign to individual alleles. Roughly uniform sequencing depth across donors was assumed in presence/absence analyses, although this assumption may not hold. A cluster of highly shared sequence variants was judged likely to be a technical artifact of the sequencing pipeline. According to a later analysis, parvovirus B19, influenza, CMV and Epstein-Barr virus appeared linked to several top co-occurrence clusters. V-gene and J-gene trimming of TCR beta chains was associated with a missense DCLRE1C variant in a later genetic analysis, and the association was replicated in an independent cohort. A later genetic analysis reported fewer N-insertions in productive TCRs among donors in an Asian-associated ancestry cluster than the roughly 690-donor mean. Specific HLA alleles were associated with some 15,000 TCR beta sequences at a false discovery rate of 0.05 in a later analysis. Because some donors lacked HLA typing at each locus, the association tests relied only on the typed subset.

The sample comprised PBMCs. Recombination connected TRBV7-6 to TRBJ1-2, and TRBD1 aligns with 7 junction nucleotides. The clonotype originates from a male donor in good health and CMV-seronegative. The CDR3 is CASSLGQGLGFTF. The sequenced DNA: TGTGCCAGCAGCTTAGGACAGGGACTAGGGTTCACCTTC.